One and the same sample provided the 25 T cell receptor beta chains below, sequenced in a study of T-cell memory formation after mild COVID-19. One entry per CDR3 protein, called by TCRdb with MiXCR from the 5' RACE reads. The profile shows around 430,000 distinct CDR3 sequences, approximately 15% of them singletons. The sequenced sample was PBMCs or a T cell subset sorted from them (not recorded which). The receptor source for this set is a man between 18 and 35 years old who had mild COVID-19 (a few samples of this study predate the infection). Cell type and time point are not known.

The sample holds many counts of this clonotype. V and J are TRBV5-1 and TRBJ1-2; 7 bases align to TRBD1. V lost 4 bases and J lost 4; bases outside the gene matches: 10. The CDR3 is made up of 15 amino acids. Germline CDR1 reads SGHRS; CDR2 reads YFSETQ. This CDR3 is CASSPQGQIGYGYTF. CDR3 sequence (DNA): TGCGCCAGCAGCCCCCAGGGACAGATTGGCTATGGCTACACCTTC.

The V call is TRBV4-3, the J call TRBJ2-7, with 12 bases that match TRBD2. CDR3 length equals 18 residues. Germline V gene data show CDR1 as LGHNA and CDR2 as YSLEER. V shed 1 base and J 2 bases; nucleotides not matched to a gene: 9. The CDR3 coding sequence is TGCGCCAGCAGCCAAGGACTAGCGGGGGACCTCCTCACCTACGAGCAGTACGTC. Translating gives CASSQGLAGDLLTYEQYV.

This clonotype was counted between two and nine times. A junction boundary mismatches the germline segment, possibly from a read error. The CDR3 sequence is CASSQGGGPEQYF. Here the CDR3 DNA reads TGTGCTAGCAGCCAGGGAGGCGGGCCCGAGCAGTACTTC. The gene calls are TRBV3-1 and TRBJ2-7, with D possibly matching TRBD2 (6 bases). The CDR3 runs 13 residues. CDR1 is LGHDT and CDR2 is YNNKEL in the germline V gene (reference sequence).

The gene calls are TRBV7-8 and TRBJ2-1; D ambiguous. The CDR3 length is 11 residues. V was clipped by 5 bases and J by 8 bases, with 7 bases between them. Germline CDR1 reads SGHVS; CDR2 reads FQNEAQ. The CDR3 sequence: CASSLIDEQFF. CDR3 DNA sequence: TGTGCCAGCAGCCTAATCGATGAGCAGTTCTTC.

This clonotype has just a few counts. This chain uses TRBV7-9 with TRBJ1-2, with D unresolved. The CDR3 is 14 residues long. The V gene's germline CDR1 is SEHNR and CDR2 FQNEAQ (reference sequence). Between the trimmed V and J ends, which lost 5 bases and 5 bases, there was a span of 15 bases. DNA for the CDR3: TGTGCCAGCAGCCCCCTCCCTCTGGGATATGGCTACACCTTC. This sequence encodes CASSPLPLGYGYTF. Drawing the rest from reference TRBV7-9 and TRBJ1-2, the complete variable domain is DTGVSQNPRHKITKRGQNVTFRCDPISEHNRLYWYRQTLGQGPEFLTYFQNEAQLEKSRLLSDRFSAERPKGSFSTLEIQRTEQGDSAMYLCASSPLPLGYGYTFGSGTRLTVV.

There are many counts of this clonotype. The V call is TRBV5-1, the J call TRBJ2-7, with D possibly matching TRBD2 (6 bases). Per germline, CDR1 SGHRS and CDR2 YFSETQ. Trimming left V 0 bases short and J 5 bases short, with 15 bases between. CDR3 length: 15 residues. In nucleotides, the CDR3 is TGCGCCAGCAGCTTGGTGGCGGGATTAAACCACGAGCAGTACTTC. It specifies CASSLVAGLNHEQYF.

V and J are TRBV7-2 and TRBJ1-2; 11 bases align to TRBD1. The CDR3 length is 15 residues. Germline V gives CDR1 SGHTA, CDR2 FQGNSA. Losses at the gene ends were 4 bases for V and 4 bases for J; bases not matched to a gene: 5. CDR3 DNA: TGTGCCAGCAGCTCCGGACAGGGGGCGTTCTATGGCTACACCTTC. It encodes CASSSGQGAFYGYTF.

This chain uses TRBV3-1 with TRBJ1-1, with D unresolved. The length of the CDR3 is 14 residues. Trimming cost V 0 bases and J 3 bases, with 8 bases left between them. The germline V gene has CDR1 LGHDT and CDR2 YNNKEL (reference sequence). DNA for the CDR3: TGTGCCAGCAGCCAAGACGGATATCACACTGAAGCTTTCTTT. Translating it yields CASSQDGYHTEAFF. The whole variable domain, filled in from reference TRBV3-1 and TRBJ1-1, reads DTAVSQTPKYLVTQMGNDKSIKCEQNLGHDTMYWYKQDSKKFLKIMFSYNNKELIINETVPNRFSPKSPDKAHLNLHINSLELGDSAVYFCASSQDGYHTEAFFGQGTRLTVV.

The chain links TRBV7-8 to TRBJ1-2; D ambiguous. Germline V gene sequence: CDR1 SGHVS, CDR2 FQNEAQ. The CDR3 totals 15 residues. Deletions cut 1 base from V and 4 bases from J, with 13 bases between. The CDR3 here is CASSLVGVEGYGYTF. DNA of the CDR3: TGTGCCAGCAGCTTAGTCGGGGTGGAGGGCTATGGCTACACCTTC.

The chain joins TRBV4-2 to TRBJ1-1; no clear D gene. This CDR3 is built from 14 residues. CDR1 and CDR2 from the germline V gene are LGHNA and YNFKEQ. The V end was cut by 0 bases, the J end by 7 bases, with 12 bases between. The CDR3 DNA reads as TGTGCCAGCAGCCAAGATCGGAAGGACGTTGAAGCTTTCTTT. Its translation: CASSQDRKDVEAFF.

V gene TRBV6-6 combines with J gene TRBJ1-5; 7 nucleotides align to TRBD1. The V gene's germline CDR1 is MNHNY and CDR2 SVGAGI (reference sequence). Trimming cost V 2 bases and J 2 bases; bases outside gene matches: 6. CDR3 length: 16 amino acids. DNA for the CDR3: TGTGCCAGCAGTTACCCTGGCGGACAGGGCAATCAGCCCCAGCATTTT. It specifies CASSYPGGQGNQPQHF.

The V call is TRBV5-1, the J call TRBJ2-7, with D maybe TRBD2 (5 bases). V lost 4 bases to trimming and J lost 1 base, with 15 bases between them. Germline V gives CDR1 SGHRS, CDR2 YFSETQ. This CDR3 contains 15 residues. The CDR3 spells CASSLGTSGSYEQYV. The CDR3 bases are TGCGCCAGCAGCCTCGGAACTAGTGGGTCCTACGAGCAGTACGTC.

The chain combines TRBV7-3 with TRBJ2-5; D might be TRBD1 (5 bases). This CDR3 has 15 residues. Germline loops: CDR1 SGHTA, CDR2 FQGTGA. V was pared by 4 bases and J by 2 bases, with 14 bases between. The CDR3 here is CASSSRAQGQETQYF. Here the CDR3 DNA reads TGTGCCAGCAGCTCCCGGGCTCAGGGTCAAGAGACCCAGTACTTC. Looking up the rest from reference TRBV7-3 and TRBJ2-5 gives the full variable domain: GAGVSQTPSNKVTEKGKYVELRCDPISGHTALYWYRQSLGQGPEFLIYFQGTGAADDSGLPNDRFFAVRPEGSVSTLKIQRTERGDSAVYLCASSSRAQGQETQYFGPGTRLLVL.

This clonotype was picked up a small number of times. The chain employs TRBV7-2 and TRBJ2-3; 7 bases are a match to TRBD1. In germline, CDR1 is SGHTA, CDR2 FQGNSA. V gave up 1 base and J gave up 2 bases; unmatched junction bases: 6. The CDR3 is 16 amino acids. CDR3 in amino acids: CASSLGRRGPTDTQYF. Written as DNA, the CDR3 is TGTGCCAGCAGCTTAGGCCGAAGGGGGCCCACAGATACGCAGTATTTT.

This clonotype was detected a few times. This CDR3 reads CASSPQGSHEQYF. In nucleotides, the CDR3 is TGTGCCAGCAGCCCACAGGGTTCCCACGAGCAGTACTTC. This chain links TRBV6-5 with TRBJ2-7, with D possibly TRBD1 on 6 matching bases. V gave up 6 bases and J gave up 5 bases, with 14 bases separating them. In germline, CDR1 is MNHEY, CDR2 SVGAGI. This CDR3 is 13 amino acids long.

This clonotype has only a few counts. The chain employs TRBV28 and TRBJ2-3; D not certain. The ends were cut back, 7 bases at V and 4 bases at J, with 18 bases in the middle. Germline CDR1 is MDHEN and CDR2 is SYDVKM. The CDR3 is made up of 15 amino acids. The CDR3 loop is CASTSGFRHADTQYF. The CDR3 DNA is TGTGCCAGCACTTCTGGTTTCCGGCACGCAGATACGCAGTATTTT.

This clonotype was seen a handful of times. V is TRBV7-2 and J is TRBJ2-3; 9 bases line up with TRBD1. J gave up 4 bases and V 5 bases, and 7 bases lay outside the gene matches. Germline CDR1 is SGHTA and CDR2 is FQGNSA. This CDR3 contains 15 residues. CDR3 nucleotides: TGTGCCAGCAGCCAAACAGGGGGCGCCTCAGATACGCAGTATTTT. It yields the protein CASSQTGGASDTQYF.

The genes are TRBV2 and TRBJ1-1; D is ambiguous. V lost 8 bases and J 0 bases, leaving 10 bases between the germline ends. This CDR3 is 13 amino acids long. Germline CDR1 and CDR2: SNHLY and FYNNEI. The CDR3 bases are TGTGCCAGCCTCGCGGGGATGAACACTGAAGCTTTCTTT. Protein: CASLAGMNTEAFF.

This clonotype has only a few counts. The V and J genes are TRBV7-9 and TRBJ2-1, with 11 bases that match TRBD2. This CDR3 is 16 amino acids long. Germline V lookup: CDR1 SEHNR, CDR2 FQNEAQ (reference sequence). J gave up 5 bases and V 5 bases, and 8 bases lay outside the gene matches. Here the CDR3 DNA reads TGTGCCAGCAGCCTGGGACTAGCGGACCCTAACAATGAGCAGTTCTTC. The encoded protein is CASSLGLADPNNEQFF.

The chain is built from TRBV12-1 and TRBJ2-1. TRBV12-1 has pseudogene status. This CDR3 is built from 15 residues. The CDR3 bases are TGTGCCAGTACCCTTACACCTCAATCCTACAATGAGCAGTTCTTC. It translates to CASTLTPQSYNEQFF.

This clonotype was counted many times. This sequence joins TRBV5-1 and TRBJ2-1; TRBD1 is a possible D gene (6 bases). V was cut by 2 bases and J by 4 bases, with 13 bases left in between. CDR3 length: 15 residues. Germline V gives CDR1 SGHRS, CDR2 YFSETQ. The chain's CDR3 is CASSFGQGPYNEQFF. Here the CDR3 DNA reads TGCGCCAGCAGCTTTGGGCAGGGGCCTTACAATGAGCAGTTCTTC.

The chain carries TRBV5-1 and TRBJ1-6, with D uncertain. The CDR3 is made up of 12 amino acids. The germline V and J ends were trimmed by 5 bases and 5 bases, with 5 bases remaining between them. Germline V CDR1 and CDR2: SGHRS, YFSETQ. CDR3: CASRYNNSPLHF. In nucleotides, the CDR3 is TGCGCCAGCAGATACAATAATTCACCCCTCCACTTT.

The chain carries TRBV15 and TRBJ2-6; D is uncertain. V was trimmed by 8 bases and J by 4 bases, leaving 9 bases between them. This CDR3 has 13 amino acids. CDR1 and CDR2 from the germline V gene are LNHNV and YYDKDF (reference sequence). The DNA for the CDR3 is TGTGCCACCGGGGAATGGGGGGCCAACGTCCTGACTTTC. This encodes CATGEWGANVLTF.

This clonotype appeared a few times. The chain joins TRBV20-1 to TRBJ2-3; D might be TRBD2 (5 bases). V lost 5 bases to trimming and J lost 4 bases, with 16 bases between them. CDR3 length: 14 residues. Germline V CDR1 and CDR2: DFQATT, SNEGSKA (reference sequence). CDR3: CSAQTGDGSDTQYF. CDR3 coding DNA: TGCAGTGCTCAGACCGGGGATGGCTCAGATACGCAGTATTTT.

J is TRBJ2-3 and V is TRBV25-1; a possible D gene is TRBD2 (5 bases). Trimming cost V 6 bases and J 2 bases, with 12 bases left between them. The CDR3 runs to 14 residues. Germline loops: CDR1 MGHDK, CDR2 SYGVNS. CDR3 nucleotide sequence: TGTGCCAGCAGAGACACCGGGGACACAGATACGCAGTATTTT. It codes for CASRDTGDTDTQYF.